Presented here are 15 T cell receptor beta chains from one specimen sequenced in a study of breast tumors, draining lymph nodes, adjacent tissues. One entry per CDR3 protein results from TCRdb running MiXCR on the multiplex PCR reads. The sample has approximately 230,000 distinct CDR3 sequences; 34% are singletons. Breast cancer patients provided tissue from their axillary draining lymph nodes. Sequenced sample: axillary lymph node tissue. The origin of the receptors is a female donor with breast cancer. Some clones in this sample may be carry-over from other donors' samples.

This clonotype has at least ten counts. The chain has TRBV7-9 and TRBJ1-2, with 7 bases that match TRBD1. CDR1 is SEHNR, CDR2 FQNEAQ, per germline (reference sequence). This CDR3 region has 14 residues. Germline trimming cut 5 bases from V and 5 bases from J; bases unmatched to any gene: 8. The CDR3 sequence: CASSPRTGFYGYTF. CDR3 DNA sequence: TGTGCCAGCAGCCCCAGGACAGGATTTTATGGCTACACCTTC. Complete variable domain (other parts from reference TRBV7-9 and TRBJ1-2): DTGVSQNPRHKITKRGQNVTFRCDPISEHNRLYWYRQTLGQGPEFLTYFQNEAQLEKSRLLSDRFSAERPKGSFSTLEIQRTEQGDSAMYLCASSPRTGFYGYTFGSGTRLTVV.

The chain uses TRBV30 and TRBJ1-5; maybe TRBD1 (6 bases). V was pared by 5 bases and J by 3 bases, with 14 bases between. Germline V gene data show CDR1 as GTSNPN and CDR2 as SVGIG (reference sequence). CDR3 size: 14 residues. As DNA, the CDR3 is TGTGCCTGGGAAGGAGGGGGATTCAATCAGCCCCAGCATTTT. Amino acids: CAWEGGGFNQPQHF. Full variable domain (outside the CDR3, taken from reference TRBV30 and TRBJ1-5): SQTIHQWPATLVQPVGSPLSLECTVEGTSNPNLYWYRQAAGRGLQLLFYSVGIGQISSEVPQNLSASRPQDRQFILSSKKLLLSDSGFYLCAWEGGGFNQPQHFGDGTRLSIL.

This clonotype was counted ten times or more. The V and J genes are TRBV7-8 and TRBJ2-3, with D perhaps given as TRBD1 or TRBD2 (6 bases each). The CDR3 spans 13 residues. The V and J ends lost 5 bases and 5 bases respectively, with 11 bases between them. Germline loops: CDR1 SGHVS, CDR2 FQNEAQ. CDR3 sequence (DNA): TGTGCCAGCAGCCGAAGGGGGGTAGATACGCAGTATTTT. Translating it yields CASSRRGVDTQYF.

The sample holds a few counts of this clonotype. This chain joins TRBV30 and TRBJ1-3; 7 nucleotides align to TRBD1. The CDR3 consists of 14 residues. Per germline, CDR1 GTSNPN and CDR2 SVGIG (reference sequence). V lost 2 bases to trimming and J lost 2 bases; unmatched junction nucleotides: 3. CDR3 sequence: CAWSTGTAGNTIYF. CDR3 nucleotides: TGTGCCTGGAGTACCGGGACAGCTGGAAACACCATATATTTT. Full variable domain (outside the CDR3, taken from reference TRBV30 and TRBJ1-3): SQTIHQWPATLVQPVGSPLSLECTVEGTSNPNLYWYRQAAGRGLQLLFYSVGIGQISSEVPQNLSASRPQDRQFILSSKKLLLSDSGFYLCAWSTGTAGNTIYFGEGSWLTVV.

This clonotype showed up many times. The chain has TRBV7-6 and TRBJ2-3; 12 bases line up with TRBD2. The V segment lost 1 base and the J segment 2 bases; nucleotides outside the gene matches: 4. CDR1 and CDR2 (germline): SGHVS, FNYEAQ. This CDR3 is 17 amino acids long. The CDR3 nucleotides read TGTGCCAGCAGCTTAGAAGGACTAGCGGGGAACACAGATACGCAGTATTTT. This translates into CASSLEGLAGNTDTQYF.

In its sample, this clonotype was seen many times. CDR3 nucleotides: TGTGCCAGTAGTCCCCGTTGGCTAGCGGGAGGGCCAATGTACGGGGAGCTGTTTTTT. It encodes CASSPRWLAGGPMYGELFF. V usage is TRBV19 and J usage is TRBJ2-2; 12 bases match TRBD2. Germline V gives CDR1 LNHDA, CDR2 SQIVND (reference sequence). CDR3 size: 19 residues. The trim removed 5 bases at V and 7 bases at J, leaving 17 bases unmatched.

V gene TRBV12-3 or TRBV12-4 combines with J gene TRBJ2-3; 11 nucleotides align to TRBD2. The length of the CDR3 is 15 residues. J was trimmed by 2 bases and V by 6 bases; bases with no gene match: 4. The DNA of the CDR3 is TGTGCCAGCAGGAGGGGACTAGCGGACACAGATACGCAGTATTTT. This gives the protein CASRRGLADTDTQYF.

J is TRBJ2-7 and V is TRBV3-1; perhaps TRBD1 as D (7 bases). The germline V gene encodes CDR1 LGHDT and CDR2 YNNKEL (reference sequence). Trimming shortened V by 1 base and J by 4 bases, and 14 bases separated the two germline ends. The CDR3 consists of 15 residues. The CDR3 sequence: CASSQVARGVYEQYF. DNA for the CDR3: TGTGCCAGCAGCCAAGTTGCCAGGGGGGTTTACGAGCAGTACTTC.

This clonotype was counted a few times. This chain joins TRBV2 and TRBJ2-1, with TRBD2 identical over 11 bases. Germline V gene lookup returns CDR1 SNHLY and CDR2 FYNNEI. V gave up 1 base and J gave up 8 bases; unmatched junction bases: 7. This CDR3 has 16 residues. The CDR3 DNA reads TGTGCCAGCAGTGAAGAGGCTAGCGGGAGGATTGATGAGCAGTTCTTC. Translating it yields CASSEEASGRIDEQFF.

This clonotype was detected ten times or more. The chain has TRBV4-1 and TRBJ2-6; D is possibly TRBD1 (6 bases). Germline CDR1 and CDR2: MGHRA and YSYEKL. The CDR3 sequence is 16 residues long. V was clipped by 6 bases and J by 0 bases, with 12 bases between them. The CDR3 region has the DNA TGCGCCAGCAGGCCGACAGGAAACTCTGGGGCCAACGTCCTGACTTTC. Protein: CASRPTGNSGANVLTF.

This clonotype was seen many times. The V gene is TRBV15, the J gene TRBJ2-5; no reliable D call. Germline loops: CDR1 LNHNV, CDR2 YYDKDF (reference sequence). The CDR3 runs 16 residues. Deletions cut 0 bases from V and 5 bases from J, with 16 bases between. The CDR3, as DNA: TGTGCCACCAGCAGAGATTGGGGTTCTCTGGGGGAGACCCAGTACTTC. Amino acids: CATSRDWGSLGETQYF. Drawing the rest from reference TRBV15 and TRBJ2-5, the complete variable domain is DAMVIQNPRYQVTQFGKPVTLSCSQTLNHNVMYWYQQKSSQAPKLLFHYYDKDFNNEADTPDNFQSRRPNTSFCFLDIRSPGLGDTAMYLCATSRDWGSLGETQYFGPGTRLLVL.

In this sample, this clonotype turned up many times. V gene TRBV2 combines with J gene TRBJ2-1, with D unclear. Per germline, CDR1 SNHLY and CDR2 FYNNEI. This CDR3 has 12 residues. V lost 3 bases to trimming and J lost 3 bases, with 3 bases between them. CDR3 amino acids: CASSDYYNEQFF. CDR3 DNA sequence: TGTGCCAGCAGTGACTACTACAATGAGCAGTTCTTC. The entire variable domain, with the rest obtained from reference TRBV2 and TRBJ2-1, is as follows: EPEVTQTPSHQVTQMGQEVILRCVPISNHLYFYWYRQILGQKVEFLVSFYNNEISEKSEIFDDQFSVERPDGSNFTLKIRSTKLEDSAMYFCASSDYYNEQFFGPGTRLTVL.

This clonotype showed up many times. The CDR3 reads CASDRQYEQYF. The CDR3 bases are TGTGCCAGCGACCGGCAATACGAGCAGTACTTC. V gene TRBV6-1 combines with J gene TRBJ2-7; no reliable D call. There are 11 residues in the CDR3. Germline V gene lookup returns CDR1 MNHNS and CDR2 SASEGT. V lost 8 bases and J lost 4, with 9 bases in between.

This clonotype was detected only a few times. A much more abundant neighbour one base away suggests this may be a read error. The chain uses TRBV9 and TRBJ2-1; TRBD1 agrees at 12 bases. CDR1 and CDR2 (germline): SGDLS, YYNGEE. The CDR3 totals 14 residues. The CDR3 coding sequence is TGTGCCAGCAGCATTGGGACAGGGGGCGATGAGCAGTCCTTC. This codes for CASSIGTGGDEQSF.

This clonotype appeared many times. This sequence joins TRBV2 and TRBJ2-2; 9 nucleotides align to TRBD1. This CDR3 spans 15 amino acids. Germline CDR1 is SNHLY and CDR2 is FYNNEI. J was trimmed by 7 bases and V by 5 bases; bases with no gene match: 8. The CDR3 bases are TGTGCCAGCAGTAACGACAGGGGGTCCGGCGGGGAGCTGTTTTTT. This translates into CASSNDRGSGGELFF.